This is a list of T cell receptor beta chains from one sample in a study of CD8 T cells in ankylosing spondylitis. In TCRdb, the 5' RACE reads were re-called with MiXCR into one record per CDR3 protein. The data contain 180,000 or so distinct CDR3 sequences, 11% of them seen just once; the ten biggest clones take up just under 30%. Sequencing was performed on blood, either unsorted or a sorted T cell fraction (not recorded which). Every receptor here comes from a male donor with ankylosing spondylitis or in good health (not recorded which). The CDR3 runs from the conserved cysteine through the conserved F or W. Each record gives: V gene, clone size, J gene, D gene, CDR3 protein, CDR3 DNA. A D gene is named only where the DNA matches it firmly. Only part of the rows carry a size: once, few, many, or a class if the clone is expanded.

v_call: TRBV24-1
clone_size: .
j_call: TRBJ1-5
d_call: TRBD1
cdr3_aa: CATSDLLWTGGNGQPQHF
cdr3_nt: TGTGCCACCAGTGACCTCCTCTGGACAGGGGGGAATGGTCAGCCCCAGCATTTT

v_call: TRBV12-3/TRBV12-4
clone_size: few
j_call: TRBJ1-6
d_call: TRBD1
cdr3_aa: CASSTQGAGVDSPLHF
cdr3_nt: TGTGCCAGCAGCACACAGGGGGCTGGGGTCGATTCACCCCTCCACTTT

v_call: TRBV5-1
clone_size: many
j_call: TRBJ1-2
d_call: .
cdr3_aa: CASSLDSRTGYTF
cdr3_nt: TGCGCCAGCAGCTTGGACAGCCGAACTGGCTACACCTTC

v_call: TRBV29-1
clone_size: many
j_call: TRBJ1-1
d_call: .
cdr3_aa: CSVNRATEAFF
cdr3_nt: TGCAGCGTCAACAGGGCTACTGAAGCTTTCTTT

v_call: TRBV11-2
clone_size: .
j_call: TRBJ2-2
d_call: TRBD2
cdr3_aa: CASSPRTSFTGELFF
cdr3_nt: TGTGCCAGCAGCCCCAGGACTAGCTTCACCGGGGAGCTGTTTTTT

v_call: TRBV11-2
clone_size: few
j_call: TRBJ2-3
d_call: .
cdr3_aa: CASSFRAVTDTQYF
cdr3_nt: TGTGCCAGCAGCTTCCGGGCCGTCACAGATACGCAGTATTTT

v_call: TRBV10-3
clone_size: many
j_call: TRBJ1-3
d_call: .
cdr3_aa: CAISDSFGGNTIYF
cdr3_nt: TGTGCCATCAGTGACTCCTTCGGGGGAAACACCATATATTTT

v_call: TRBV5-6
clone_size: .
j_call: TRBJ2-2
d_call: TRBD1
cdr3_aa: CASSFDRVDTGELFF
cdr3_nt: TGTGCCAGCAGCTTCGACAGGGTAGACACCGGGGAGCTGTTTTTT

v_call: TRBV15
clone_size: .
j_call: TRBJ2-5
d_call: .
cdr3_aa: CATAMGPAPQETQYF
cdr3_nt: TGTGCCACAGCCATGGGGCCCGCTCCCCAAGAGACCCAGTACTTC

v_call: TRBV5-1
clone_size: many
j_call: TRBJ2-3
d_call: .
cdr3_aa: CASSLARQSTDTQYF
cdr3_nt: TGCGCCAGCAGCTTGGCCCGGCAGAGCACAGATACGCAGTATTTT

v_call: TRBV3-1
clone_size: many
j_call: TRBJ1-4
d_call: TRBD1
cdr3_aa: CASSQGTGGNEKLFF
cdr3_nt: TGTGCCAGCAGCCAAGGGACAGGGGGGAATGAAAAACTGTTTTTT

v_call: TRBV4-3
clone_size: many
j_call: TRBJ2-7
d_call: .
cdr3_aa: CASSQETARSYEQYF
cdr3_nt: TGCGCCAGCAGCCAAGAAACAGCGCGGTCCTACGAGCAGTACTTC

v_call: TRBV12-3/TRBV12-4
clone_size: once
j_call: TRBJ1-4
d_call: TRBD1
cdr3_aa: CASKPDDRGDEKLFF
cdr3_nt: TGTGCCAGCAAACCTGACGACAGGGGGGATGAAAAACTGTTTTTT

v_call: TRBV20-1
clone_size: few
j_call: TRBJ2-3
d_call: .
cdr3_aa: CSAQDSTDTQYF
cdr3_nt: TGCAGTGCGCAAGACAGCACAGATACGCAGTATTTT

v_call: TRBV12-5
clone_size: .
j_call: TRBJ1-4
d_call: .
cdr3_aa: CASSPSSEKLFF
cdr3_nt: TGTGCTAGTTCCCCTTCAAGTGAAAAACTGTTTTTT

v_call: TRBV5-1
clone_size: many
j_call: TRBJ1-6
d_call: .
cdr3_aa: CASSFALNSYNSPLHF
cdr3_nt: TGCGCCAGCAGCTTCGCCTTAAACTCCTATAATTCACCCCTCCACTTT

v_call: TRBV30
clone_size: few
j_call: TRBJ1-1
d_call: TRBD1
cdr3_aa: CAWSNTGGNTEAFF
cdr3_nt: TGTGCCTGGAGCAATACAGGGGGGAACACTGAAGCTTTCTTT

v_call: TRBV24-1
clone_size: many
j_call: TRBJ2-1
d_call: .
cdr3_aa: CATSERGEQFF
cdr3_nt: TGTGCCACCAGTGAAAGGGGTGAGCAGTTCTTC

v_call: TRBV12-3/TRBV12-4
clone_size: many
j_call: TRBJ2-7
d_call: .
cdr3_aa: CASSLVTGIYEQYF
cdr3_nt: TGTGCCAGCAGTTTAGTAACAGGAATCTACGAGCAGTACTTC

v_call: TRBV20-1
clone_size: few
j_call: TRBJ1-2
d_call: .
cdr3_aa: CSAEPRNDNYGYTF
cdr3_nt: TGCAGTGCCGAGCCGCGGAATGATAACTATGGCTACACCTTC

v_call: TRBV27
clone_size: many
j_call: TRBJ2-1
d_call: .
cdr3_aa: CASSPTHPAEQFF
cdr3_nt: TGTGCCAGCAGTCCCACTCACCCTGCCGAGCAGTTCTTC

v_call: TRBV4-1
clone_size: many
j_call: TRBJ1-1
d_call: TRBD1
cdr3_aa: CASSQDSLRQGPKMNTEAFF
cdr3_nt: TGCGCCAGCAGCCAAGATTCATTAAGACAGGGGCCGAAAATGAACACTGAAGCTTTCTTT

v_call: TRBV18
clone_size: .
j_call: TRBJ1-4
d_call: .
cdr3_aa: CASSPPEPQGTNEKLFF
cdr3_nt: TGTGCCAGCTCACCACCGGAGCCTCAGGGCACTAATGAAAAACTGTTTTTT

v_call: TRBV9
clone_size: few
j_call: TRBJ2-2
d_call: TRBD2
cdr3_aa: CASSLRLARGELFF
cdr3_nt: TGTGCCAGCAGCCTCCGACTAGCGCGCGGGGAGCTGTTTTTT

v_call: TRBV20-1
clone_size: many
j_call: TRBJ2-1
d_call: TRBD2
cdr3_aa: CSASVLAGGPNEQFF
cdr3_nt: TGCAGTGCTAGTGTTCTAGCGGGGGGGCCCAATGAGCAGTTCTTC

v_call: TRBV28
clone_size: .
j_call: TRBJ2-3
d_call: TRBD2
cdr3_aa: CASSLFSGGARDTQYF
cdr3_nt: TGTGCCAGCAGTTTATTTAGCGGGGGGGCCAGGGATACGCAGTATTTT

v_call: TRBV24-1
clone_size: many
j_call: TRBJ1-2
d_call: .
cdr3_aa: CATSDLGEYGYTF
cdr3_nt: TGTGCCACCAGTGATTTGGGGGAGTATGGCTACACCTTC

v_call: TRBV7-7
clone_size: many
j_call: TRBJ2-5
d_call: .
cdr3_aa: CASSNGVLGYQETQYF
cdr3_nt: TGTGCCAGCAGCAACGGGGTCTTGGGATATCAAGAGACCCAGTACTTC

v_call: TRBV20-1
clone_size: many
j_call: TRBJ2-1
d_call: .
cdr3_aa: CSARASGASSYNEQFF
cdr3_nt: TGCAGTGCTAGGGCAAGTGGGGCTAGCTCCTACAATGAGCAGTTCTTC

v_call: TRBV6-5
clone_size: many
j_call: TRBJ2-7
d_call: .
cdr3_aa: CASSYSGVGITYEQYF
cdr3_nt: TGTGCCAGCAGTTACTCCGGGGTAGGGATTACCTACGAGCAGTACTTC

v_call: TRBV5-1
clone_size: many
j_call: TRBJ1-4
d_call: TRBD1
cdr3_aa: CASSYGTETTNEKLFF
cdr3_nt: TGCGCCAGCAGCTACGGGACAGAAACAACTAATGAAAAACTGTTTTTT

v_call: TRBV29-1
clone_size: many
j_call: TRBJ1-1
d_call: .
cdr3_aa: CSVAQSAGTEAFF
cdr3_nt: TGCAGCGTTGCACAGTCCGCAGGCACTGAAGCTTTCTTT

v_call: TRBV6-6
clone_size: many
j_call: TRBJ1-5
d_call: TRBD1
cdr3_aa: CASRTDRVSQHF
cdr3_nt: TGTGCCAGCAGGACGGACAGGGTATCCCAGCATTTT

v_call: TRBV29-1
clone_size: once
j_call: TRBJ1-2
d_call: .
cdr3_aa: CSASRGDYGYTF
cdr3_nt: TGCAGCGCCTCCAGGGGTGACTATGGCTACACCTTC

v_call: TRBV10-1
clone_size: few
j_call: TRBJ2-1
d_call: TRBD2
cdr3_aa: CASPQGSGIEEQFF
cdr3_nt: TGCGCCAGCCCCCAAGGGAGCGGGATTGAGGAGCAGTTCTTC

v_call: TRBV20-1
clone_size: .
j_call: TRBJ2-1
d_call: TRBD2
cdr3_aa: CSARTSGYNEQFF
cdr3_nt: TGCAGTGCCAGGACTAGCGGATACAATGAGCAGTTCTTC

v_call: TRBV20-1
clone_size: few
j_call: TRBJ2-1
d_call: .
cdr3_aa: CSATHESYNEQFF
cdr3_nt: TGCAGTGCTACCCATGAGTCCTACAATGAGCAGTTCTTC

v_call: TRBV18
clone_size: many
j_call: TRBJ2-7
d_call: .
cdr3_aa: CASSPSSHEQYF
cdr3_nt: TGTGCCAGCTCACCATCCAGCCACGAGCAGTACTTC